These 21 T cell receptor beta chains share one sample of origin, sequenced in a study of T cell clonality in common variable immunodeficiency. Generated by immunoSEQ multiplex PCR, the TCRdb table keeps only in-frame clones and is missing some. Recorded here are 30,000 to 35,000 clones, none singletons. The sequencing input was peripheral blood mononuclear cells. Receptor source: a person aged 18 to 69 in good health.

This clone appeared many times. Read coverage stops 3 residues before the CDR3 terminus; the germline J gene supplies the remainder. The chain has TRBV7-9 and TRBJ2-5, with a weak D call TRBD2 (7 bases). V was trimmed by 8 bases and J by 5 bases, leaving 21 bases between them. CDR3 size: 15 residues. Per the germline V gene, CDR1 is SEHNR and CDR2 is FQNEAQ (reference sequence). CDR3 sequence: CASVLGGGLRETQYF. CDR3 DNA (partial): TGTGCCAGCGTCCTAGGGGGGGGCCTCCGGGAGACC. Based on the CDR3 plus reference TRBV7-9 and TRBJ2-5, the full variable domain is DTGVSQNPRHKITKRGQNVTFRCDPISEHNRLYWYRQTLGQGPEFLTYFQNEAQLEKSRLLSDRFSAERPKGSFSTLEIQRTEQGDSAMYLCASVLGGGLRETQYFGPGTRLLVL.

This clone has ten or more counts. The read stops 3 residues short of the end of the CDR3; the missing end is completed from the germline J gene. J is TRBJ2-5 and V is TRBV7-6, with 8 bases fitting TRBD2. CDR1 SGHVS and CDR2 FNYEAQ come from the germline V gene. This CDR3 spans 16 amino acids. V trimming: 2 bases; J trimming: 6 bases; junction bases outside the gene matches: 11. The CDR3 DNA, read in part, is TGTGCCAGCAGCTTATCAGGACGCAGCGGGGGCCAGACC. Amino acid sequence: CASSLSGRSGGQT. The complete CDR3 protein is CASSLSGRSGGQTQYF.

A word on this clone: The observed sequence ends 3 residues before the CDR3 terminus, with the missing tail filled in from the germline J gene. This chain links TRBV19 with TRBJ1-5; D is perhaps TRBD1 (5 bases). V was cut by 4 bases and J by 7 bases, with 14 bases left in between. The CDR3 is 14 residues long. Looked up from germline, CDR1 is LNHDA and CDR2 is SQIVND (reference sequence). CDR3 DNA, as far as it was read: TGTGCCAGTAGTAAGGCCCAGGGTAAACAGCCC. Residues: CASSKAQGKQP. The CDR3 in its entirety is CASSKAQGKQPQHF.

With respect to this clone: The read ends 3 residues before the CDR3 terminus; that terminus is restored from the germline J gene. The genes are TRBV19 and TRBJ2-4; 8 bases are a match to TRBD1. Germline assignment: CDR1 LNHDA and CDR2 SQIVND (reference sequence). The CDR3 has 14 amino acids. The chain's CDR3 is CASSPLTGVFGQYF. Partial CDR3 DNA: TGTGCCAGTAGTCCTTTGACAGGGGTCTTCGGT.

This clone was found many times. The missing CDR3 end, 3 residues past where the read stops, is filled in from the germline J gene. This chain joins TRBV6-7 and TRBJ2-7; D unresolved. TRBV6-7 is identified as an open reading frame with a role that is uncertain. This CDR3 contains 13 residues. Trimming pared 10 bases from V and 5 bases from J, leaving 18 bases between. The CDR3 reads CATPLVPSDEQYF. The CDR3 bases that were read are TGTGCCACGCCCCTGGTCCCTTCGGACGAG.

In its sample, this clone was seen a few times. Coverage ceases 3 residues before the CDR3 finishes, and the germline J gene fills in the end. The rearrangement links TRBV11-1 to TRBJ1-1; no clear D. The CDR3 runs 12 residues. Germline V gene lookup returns CDR1 SGHAT and CDR2 FQDESV (reference sequence). V was pared by 5 bases and J by 1 base, with 5 bases between. The CDR3 loop reads CASSPRNTEAFF. The covered CDR3 bases are TGTGCCAGCAGCCCCCGGAACACTGAA.

This clone was observed at least ten times. The DNA ends 3 residues before the CDR3 does, and the rest of the CDR3 is filled in from the germline J gene. The J gene is TRBJ1-5, the V gene TRBV2; a weak D match, TRBD1 (5 bases). CDR1 SNHLY and CDR2 FYNNEI come from the germline V gene. This CDR3 is built from 13 residues. The V and J ends lost 8 bases and 7 bases respectively, with 15 bases between them. CDR3 DNA (partial): TGTGCCAGCCTCGAGGGGAGAGGACAGCCC. Its protein is CASLEGRGQP. The full CDR3 is CASLEGRGQPQHF. The whole variable domain, filled in from reference TRBV2 and TRBJ1-5, reads EPEVTQTPSHQVTQMGQEVILRCVPISNHLYFYWYRQILGQKVEFLVSFYNNEISEKSEIFDDQFSVERPDGSNFTLKIRSTKLEDSAMYFCASLEGRGQPQHFGDGTRLSIL.

In its sample, this clone was seen a few times. A junction boundary mismatches the germline segment, possibly from a read error. Read sequence stops 3 residues before the CDR3 end, and the germline J gene provides the missing end. The sample has other DNA sequences that encode this CDR3 too. The J gene is TRBJ1-3, the V gene TRBV19; perhaps TRBD1 as D (5 bases). This CDR3 region has 14 residues. The germline V gene has CDR1 LNHDA and CDR2 SQIVND (reference sequence). CDR3 DNA (partial): TGTGCCACCCAAAGGAGGGGCTCTGGAAACACA. Translation: CATQRRGSGNT. The entire CDR3 is CATQRRGSGNTIYF.

This clone was counted a few times. The read finishes 3 residues shy of the CDR3 end, and the germline J gene is used to complete it. This rearrangement joins TRBV20-1 to TRBJ2-3; D is perhaps TRBD1 (6 bases). Germline CDR1 reads DFQATT; CDR2 reads SNEGSKA (reference sequence). The CDR3 spans 13 residues. CDR3 residues: CSATGQPDQPQYF. The sequenced CDR3 bases are TGCAGTGCTACCGGACAGCCAGATCAGCCG.

This clone was seen repeatedly, ten times or more. The CDR3 goes on 3 residues after the read ends, and that part is filled in from the germline J gene. The chain combines TRBV30 with TRBJ1-2, with TRBD1 matching 11 bases. V shed 0 bases, J shed 6 bases, and the junction held 9 bases outside the gene matches. Per germline, CDR1 GTSNPN and CDR2 SVGIG (reference sequence). This CDR3 spans 16 amino acids. CDR3 amino acids: CAWSVRRDRGINGYTF. Partial CDR3 DNA: TGTGCCTGGAGTGTTCGTAGGGACAGGGGGATCAATGGC.

The sample holds many counts of this clone. The read terminates 3 residues before the CDR3 end, so the remaining end is supplied by the germline J gene. The rearrangement joins TRBV2 to TRBJ1-2; D might be TRBD1 (6 bases). Trimming shortened V by 3 bases and J by 7 bases, and 12 bases separated the two germline ends. The CDR3 spans 13 residues. Germline V gives CDR1 SNHLY, CDR2 FYNNEI. The CDR3 bases that were read are TGTGCCAGCAGTGAGGGGGCAAATAGTGGC. This codes for CASSEGANSG. The CDR3 as a whole reads CASSEGANSGYTF.

The table lists this clone with a few counts. The read ends 3 residues early relative to the CDR3; the germline J gene fills the gap. The chain is built from TRBV19 and TRBJ2-2, with 8 bases fitting TRBD2. Germline trimming cut 3 bases from V and 7 bases from J; bases unmatched to any gene: 13. Germline-derived CDR1 and CDR2 are LNHDA and SQIVND (reference sequence). The CDR3 runs to 17 residues. The CDR3 loop is CASSIWFGGGQHGELFF. CDR3 bases read: TGTGCCAGTAGTATCTGGTTCGGGGGGGGGCAGCACGGGGAG.

This clone has ten or more counts. Read data end 3 residues before the CDR3 end; the end is taken from the germline J gene. The chain carries TRBV20-1 and TRBJ2-7; 8 nucleotides line up with TRBD2. J gave up 4 bases and V 3 bases, and 14 bases lay outside the gene matches. Looked up from germline, CDR1 is DFQATT and CDR2 is SNEGSKA (reference sequence). This CDR3 has 16 residues. The CDR3 is CSASMGHPGLGYEQYF. Partial CDR3 DNA: TGCAGTGCTAGTATGGGACACCCGGGACTAGGTTACGAG.

This clone was seen many times. Read sequence stops 3 residues before the CDR3 end, and the germline J gene provides the missing end. This chain connects TRBV7-3 to TRBJ2-1, with TRBD2 identical over 11 bases. After removal of 1 base from V and 8 bases from J, the junction contained 1 base not matched to a gene. CDR1 is SGHTA and CDR2 is FQGTGA in the germline V gene. The CDR3 contains 14 residues. The CDR3 DNA, read in part, is TGTGCCAGCAGCTTAATAGCGGGAGGGGATGAG. Translating it yields CASSLIAGGDE. The complete CDR3 reads CASSLIAGGDEQFF.

This clone has a handful of counts. The missing CDR3 end, 3 residues past where the read stops, is filled in from the germline J gene. The V and J genes are TRBV18 and TRBJ1-2; 8 bases align to TRBD1. This CDR3 spans 14 amino acids. Germline V gene sequence: CDR1 KGHSH, CDR2 LQKENI. The CDR3 bases that were read are TGTGCCAGCTCACTGGCCGGGACAGGTTGGGAC. Protein product: CASSLAGTGWD. The entire CDR3 protein reads CASSLAGTGWDYTF. Together with reference TRBV18 and TRBJ1-2, the CDR3 gives the full variable domain: NAGVMQNPRHLVRRRGQEARLRCSPMKGHSHVYWYRQLPEEGLKFMVYLQKENIIDESGMPKERFSAEFPKEGPSILRIQQVVRGDSAAYFCASSLAGTGWDYTFGSGTRLTVV.

This clone was seen repeatedly, ten times or more. With the read ending 3 residues before the CDR3 end, the germline J gene is used to fill in that end. The chain is built from TRBV20-1 and TRBJ1-5, with TRBD1 identical over 9 bases. Germline V gene data show CDR1 as DFQATT and CDR2 as SNEGSKA (reference sequence). V lost 1 base and J lost 3; bases outside the gene matches: 4. The CDR3 is 15 amino acids. The CDR3 reads CSARVGTGYNQPQHF. The CDR3 DNA, read in part, is TGCAGTGCTAGAGTCGGGACAGGGTACAATCAGCCC.

In its sample, this clone was seen many times. The sequenced fragment ends 3 residues before the CDR3 boundary, so the rest is inferred from the germline J gene. V usage is TRBV3-1 (or the pseudogene TRBV3-2) and J usage is TRBJ2-2; possible D gene TRBD2, 5 bases. This CDR3 spans 15 amino acids. V dropped 4 bases and J dropped 0 bases, with 9 bases sitting between them. Germline loops: CDR1 LGHDT, CDR2 YNNKEL (reference sequence). CDR3 DNA, as far as it was read: TGTGCCAGCAGCCGAGACTACGCGAACACCGGGGAG. Amino acid sequence: CASSRDYANTGE. The full-length CDR3 reads as CASSRDYANTGELFF.

There are many counts of this clone. Sequencing ends 3 residues short of the CDR3 end; the germline J gene provides the rest. The chain joins TRBV18 to TRBJ2-3, with 11 bases aligning to TRBD1. Per the germline V gene, CDR1 is KGHSH and CDR2 is LQKENI. The J segment lost 3 bases and the V segment lost 5 bases, leaving 7 bases of the junction unmatched. CDR3 length: 16 amino acids. This CDR3 reads CASSSTGTGGTDTQYF. The DNA read from the CDR3 is TGTGCCAGCTCATCCACCGGGACAGGGGGGACAGATACG.

This clone rates as medium-sized. Sequencing ends 3 residues short of the CDR3 end; the germline J gene provides the rest. V is TRBV20-1 and J is TRBJ2-3; TRBD2 aligns across 7 bases. V shed 3 bases and J 3 bases; nucleotides not matched to a gene: 9. The CDR3 loop spans 15 amino acids. The V gene's germline CDR1 is DFQATT and CDR2 SNEGSKA (reference sequence). The CDR3 here is CSASSSSGLTDTQYF. The CDR3 DNA, read in part, is TGCAGTGCTAGTAGTTCTAGCGGACTAACAGATACG.

This clone was counted ten times or more. The sequenced fragment ends 3 residues before the CDR3 boundary, so the rest is inferred from the germline J gene. The chain joins TRBV30 to TRBJ1-3; D is perhaps TRBD1 (5 bases). The V gene lost 5 bases and the J gene lost 2 bases, with 16 bases spanning the gap. CDR3 length: 15 amino acids. Germline CDR1 reads GTSNPN; CDR2 reads SVGIG (reference sequence). The CDR3 protein is CAWGAGQWTGNTIYF. The sequenced part of the CDR3 DNA is TGTGCCTGGGGGGCGGGGCAGTGGACTGGAAACACC.

This clone was counted ten times or more. Sequencing ends 3 residues short of the CDR3 end; the germline J gene provides the rest. The J gene is TRBJ1-4, the V gene TRBV5-6; D unresolved. CDR3 length: 14 residues. The ends were cut back, 2 bases at V and 8 bases at J, with 13 bases in the middle. The V gene's germline CDR1 is SGHDT and CDR2 YYEEEE. CDR3 region: CASSLTGPPEKLFF. The sequenced CDR3 bases are TGTGCCAGCAGCTTAACTGGGCCCCCCGAAAAA.